The present T cell receptor (beta chain) was sequenced within a study of T-cell memory formation after mild COVID-19. TCRdb recomputed calls from the 5' RACE reads with MiXCR, one row per CDR3 protein. The sample carries roughly 99,000 distinct CDR3 sequences, around 14% recorded once. V was shortened by 1 base and J by 5 bases, with 14 bases between the two germline ends. Germline CDR1 SQVTM, CDR2 ANQGSEA. The CDR3 has 15 residues. This clonotype was picked up a small number of times. The V and J genes are TRBV29-1 and TRBJ2-2, with D possibly being TRBD1 (5 bases). The source material was PBMCs or a T cell subset sorted from them (not recorded which). The sequence was collected from a man aged 18-30 years who had mild COVID-19 (a few samples of this study predate the infection). Cell type and time point are not known. CDR3 region: CSVEGVGRETGELFF. CDR3 nucleotides: TGCAGCGTTGAAGGAGTGGGCAGGGAAACCGGGGAGCTGTTTTTT.